Sequencing of this T cell receptor beta chain was carried out in a study of T cell repertoires in cytomegalovirus infection. At the level of the study: The public TCR beta signatures pointed to both CMV infection and matching HLA type. Broader study findings: Summed frequency of shared TCR beta families picked out CMV carriers who also had the relevant HLA.

The germline gives CDR1 MNHEY, CDR2 SVGAGI. Trimming stripped 6 bases from V and 5 bases from J, with 14 bases between. This CDR3 spans 13 amino acids. As to this clonotype: Its specificity is not known.

TCRdb passed the reads through MiXCR, listing each CDR3 protein once. The sample has about 830,000 distinct CDR3 sequences; about 33% are singletons. The chain joins TRBV6-5 to TRBJ2-7, with TRBD2 as a possible D gene (5 bases). This material consisted of cultured CD8+ T cells from PBMCs, taken from culture after CMV antigen stimulation. The sequence was collected from a human donor in good health (CMV status not recorded). Some clones in this sample may be carry-over from other donors' samples. CDR3 coding DNA: TGTGCCAGCAGCCCCCGCGGGTCGAACGAGCAGTACTTC. Translated: CASSPRGSNEQYF.